This T cell receptor beta chain was obtained from a study of blood T cell repertoires in COVID-19. Per the original methods: Reference gene primer amplification gave estimated nucleated cell counts. Produced via immunoSEQ multiplex PCR; TCRdb's table is partial and in-frame only. V, J and clone size reflect that table, while D and trimming were determined from the DNA. Of about 300,000 clones listed, around 87% are singletons. The germline V gene encodes CDR1 SGDLS and CDR2 YYNGEE. The CDR3 is 18 amino acids. The junction had 8 bases not matched to a gene; V was cut back by 2 bases and J by 4 bases. This TCR derives from a man in his 70s with acute or convalescent COVID-19. This chain joins TRBV9 and TRBJ2-1; TRBD2 matches 14 bases. The sequenced sample consisted of peripheral blood. CDR3 amino acids: CASSVWTSGGIIYNEQFF. In nucleotides, the CDR3 is TGTGCCAGCAGCGTCTGGACTAGCGGGGGGATCATATACAATGAGCAGTTCTTC. The full variable domain, rest sourced from reference TRBV9 and TRBJ2-1, is DSGVTQTPKHLITATGQRVTLRCSPRSGDLSVYWYQQSLDQGLQFLIQYYNGEERAKGNILERFSAQQFPDLHSELNLSSLELGDSALYFCASSVWTSGGIIYNEQFFGPGTRLTVL.